These 9 T cell receptor beta chains came from one sample sequenced in a study of blood T cell repertoires in COVID-19 (dated by TCRdb to between 2020 and 2021). Library creation used the immunoSEQ multiplex PCR assay. What TCRdb holds here is the immuneACCESS table cut down to in-frame rearrangements. Part of the clones is not present; checked against another copy, under half of the missing clones reflect an unresolved V gene, and the others are unexplained. This sample comprises 210,000 or so clones, approximately 80% of them detected only once. The ten biggest clones cover about 9.4% of the sample. Specimen: peripheral blood. These receptors all stem from an elderly woman with acute or convalescent COVID-19.

The chain uses TRBV28 and TRBJ1-2, with 8 bases fitting TRBD1. The V segment lost 5 bases and the J segment 7 bases; nucleotides outside the gene matches: 9. Germline lookup yields CDR1 MDHEN and CDR2 SYDVKM. The CDR3 sequence is 14 residues long. The CDR3 reads CASSPPDRGIGYTF. The CDR3 DNA sequence: TGTGCCAGCAGTCCCCCCGACAGGGGAATTGGCTACACCTTC.

This clone has more than one count but fewer than ten. The gene calls are TRBV2 and TRBJ1-2; 7 positions agree with TRBD1. J gave up 6 bases and V 2 bases, and 3 bases lay outside the gene matches. Germline lookup yields CDR1 SNHLY and CDR2 FYNNEI. The CDR3 loop spans 13 amino acids. DNA of the CDR3: TGTGCCAGCAGTGAAAGGGGACAGCATGGCTACACCTTC. Translated: CASSERGQHGYTF.

This clone was picked up one time. The chain links TRBV19 to TRBJ1-4, with D possibly being TRBD1 (5 bases). The CDR3 consists of 15 residues. Germline loops: CDR1 LNHDA, CDR2 SQIVND (reference sequence). Deletions cut 6 bases from V and 4 bases from J, with 15 bases between. CDR3 loop: CASSHPRALNEKLFF. The DNA of the CDR3 is TGTGCCAGTAGCCACCCCAGGGCGCTTAATGAAAAACTGTTTTTT.

This sequence joins TRBV25-1 and TRBJ2-7; D possibly corresponds to TRBD1 (5 bases). Trimming stripped 2 bases from V and 2 bases from J, with 13 bases between. The CDR3 extends over 15 amino acids. Germline V gene sequence: CDR1 MGHDK, CDR2 SYGVNS. CDR3 residues: CASSEKAGRTYEQYF. The CDR3, as DNA: TGTGCCAGCAGTGAAAAGGCAGGGCGAACCTACGAGCAGTACTTC.

The chain combines TRBV6-5 with TRBJ2-2; D is uncertain. Trimming left V 7 bases short and J 3 bases short, with 12 bases between. This CDR3 comprises 14 residues. Per germline, CDR1 MNHEY and CDR2 SVGAGI. The CDR3 DNA follows: TGTGCCAGCACTTTAGCAGTTTACACCGGGGAGCTGTTTTTT. Its translation is CASTLAVYTGELFF.

V gene TRBV10-3 combines with J gene TRBJ2-7; 16 bases map to TRBD2. This CDR3 is 18 amino acids long. The V gene end was trimmed by 5 bases and the J gene end by 2 bases; junction bases not matched to a gene: 9. The germline gives CDR1 ENHRY, CDR2 SYGVKD. CDR3: CAISPGTSGGARPYEQYF. The CDR3 nucleotides are TGTGCCATCAGTCCCGGGACTAGCGGGGGGGCTAGGCCCTACGAGCAGTACTTC.

The chain joins TRBV18 to TRBJ2-4, with 11 positions matching TRBD1. V lost 6 bases and J lost 3; bases outside the gene matches: 10. CDR1 is KGHSH, CDR2 LQKENI, per germline. The CDR3 has 17 amino acids. The CDR3 DNA reads TGTGCCAGCTCCCGGGACAGGGGGTCCCCAGACAAAAACATTCAGTACTTC. Amino acid sequence: CASSRDRGSPDKNIQYF.

The J gene is TRBJ1-2, the V gene TRBV19; the match to TRBD1 covers 7 bases. Germline lookup yields CDR1 LNHDA and CDR2 SQIVND (reference sequence). The CDR3 has 19 residues. The trim removed 7 bases at V and 5 bases at J, leaving 25 bases unmatched. CDR3 bases: TGTGCCAGTAATTCAGCGGACAGGCCTGATTTTGGCTGGGTATATGGCTACACCTTC. Its protein product is CASNSADRPDFGWVYGYTF.

The V gene is TRBV6-6, the J gene TRBJ1-4; 8 positions match TRBD1. J was trimmed by 7 bases and V by 0 bases; bases with no gene match: 4. CDR3 size: 15 residues. Germline-derived CDR1 and CDR2 are MNHNY and SVGAGI (reference sequence). The CDR3 region is CASSYSPGGSEKLFF. The DNA for the CDR3 is TGTGCCAGCAGTTACTCGCCAGGGGGCAGTGAAAAACTGTTTTTT.